This T cell receptor beta chain was observed in a study of T cell responses to AZD1222 COVID-19 vaccine. Analysis merged second doses at about 4 or about 12 weeks. Notes on this clone: Its antigen is undetermined.

The study's findings and limits: Among those given AZD1222, only five or six were seropositive at baseline. Reportedly, close to half of spike-specific TCRs are directed against unmutated variant regions. Spike-wide vaccine-associated CD4 TCRs dominated at 160-218 and 743-854.

The method was immunoSEQ multiplex PCR; TCRdb's version includes in-frame clones alone and lacks a portion of them. Seen here are roughly 200,000 clones, about 89% observed once, and the top ten hold 3% to 3.5%. This CDR3 comprises 13 residues. Trimming removed 5 bases from V and 4 bases from J; junction bases left unmatched: 2. The V and J genes are TRBV12-3 or TRBV12-4 and TRBJ2-1; 7 bases are a match to TRBD1. The TCR originated in an adult who received the AZD1222 COVID-19 vaccine. The specimen comprised peripheral blood, sampled 28 days after the second AZD1222 dose. CDR3 protein: CASSLRGYNEQFF. CDR3 nucleotide sequence: TGTGCCAGCAGTCTCAGGGGGTACAATGAGCAGTTCTTC.